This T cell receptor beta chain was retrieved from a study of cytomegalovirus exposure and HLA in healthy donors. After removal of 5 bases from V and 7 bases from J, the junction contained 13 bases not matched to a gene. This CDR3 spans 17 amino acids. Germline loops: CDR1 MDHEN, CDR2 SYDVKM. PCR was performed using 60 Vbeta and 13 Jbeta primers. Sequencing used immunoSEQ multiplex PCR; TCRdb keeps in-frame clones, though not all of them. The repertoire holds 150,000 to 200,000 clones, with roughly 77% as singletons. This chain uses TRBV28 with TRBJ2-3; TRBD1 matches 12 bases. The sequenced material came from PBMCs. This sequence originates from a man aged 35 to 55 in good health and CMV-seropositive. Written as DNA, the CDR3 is TGTGCCAGCAGTCAAAGAACGGGACAGGGGGCCTTACATACGCAGTATTTT. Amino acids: CASSQRTGQGALHTQYF.